The clone carrying this T cell receptor beta chain was recorded a few times. Its antigen remains unidentified. After removal of 7 bases from V and 0 bases from J, the junction contained 6 bases not matched to a gene. The CDR3 is 15 amino acids. In germline, CDR1 is MNHEY, CDR2 SVGAGI. This record belongs to a study of T cell responses to AZD1222 COVID-19 vaccine. Study at large: Both about-4-week and about-12-week second-dose recipients were combined.

The method was immunoSEQ multiplex PCR; TCRdb's version includes in-frame clones alone and lacks a portion of them. The table has roughly 120,000 clones, approximately 85% seen once. The study, taken as a whole, reports: Donor demographics were predominantly white British with a female majority; clonal diversity may be underestimated. None of the repertoires were sampled until the peak T cell response had passed.

This clonotype was sampled from an adult in good health. The rearrangement links TRBV6-5 to TRBJ2-7, with 10 bases identical to TRBD2. The sample here was peripheral blood, taken on day 0 of AZD1222 vaccination. The CDR3 DNA reads TGTGCCAGCATTAGAGCGGGAGGGGGCTCCTACGAGCAGTACTTC. Protein: CASIRAGGGSYEQYF.